Listed below are T cell receptor beta chains from one sample, sequenced in a study of blood T cell repertoires in COVID-19. The method was immunoSEQ multiplex PCR; TCRdb's version includes in-frame clones alone and lacks a portion of them. The sample records some 90,000 clones, roughly 80% being singletons. Input material: peripheral blood. Receptors originate from a human donor in a cohort sampled during active COVID-19. Both conserved end residues are part of each CDR3. Each record gives: CDR3 DNA, CDR3 protein, D gene, J gene, V gene, clone size. D genes are given only for firm matches. Not all rows give a size; the values are once, few, many and, for expanded clones, a class.

TGTGCCATCAGTGACAGGTCCAATGAGCAGTTCTTC	CAISDRSNEQFF	.	TRBJ2-1	TRBV10-3	.
TGTGCCAGCAGTTTAGGGAGCCTCTCCTACGAGCAGTACTTC	CASSLGSLSYEQYF	.	TRBJ2-7	TRBV27	.
TGTGCCAGCAGGGGACTAGCGGCCGGAGGGGAGACCCAGTACTTC	CASRGLAAGGETQYF	TRBD2	TRBJ2-5	TRBV2	.
TGTGCCAGCAGCTTGGAGGACAGGGTCTACGAGCAGTACTTC	CASSLEDRVYEQYF	TRBD1	TRBJ2-7	TRBV7-8	.
TGTGCCAGCAGCGTAGGACTAGCGGGAACCTACGAGCAGTACTTC	CASSVGLAGTYEQYF	TRBD2	TRBJ2-7	TRBV9	.
TGTGCCAGCAGCTTACATGGGACAGGGAAAGACACCTTC	CASSLHGTGKDTF	TRBD1	TRBJ1-2	TRBV28	.
TGTGCCAGCAAGGGACAGGGGCAAGCTAACTATGGCTACACCTTC	CASKGQGQANYGYTF	TRBD1	TRBJ1-2	TRBV27	.
TGCGCCAGCAGCTCATGGGGACAGGGGGATTCTAACTATGGCTACACCTTC	CASSSWGQGDSNYGYTF	TRBD1	TRBJ1-2	TRBV5-1	.
TGTGCCAGCAGCCGGAGGCAGGGGGCTTTTGGAGGTGAGCAGTTCTTC	CASSRRQGAFGGEQFF	TRBD1	TRBJ2-1	TRBV5-8	.
TGTGCCAGCACCCCACCAAGCGGGAGGGCCTTGGAGGAGCAGTACTTC	CASTPPSGRALEEQYF	.	TRBJ2-7	TRBV21-1	.
TGCAGTGCTAGTGCCTCACAGGGGTTAGGAGGGGATACGCAGTATTTT	CSASASQGLGGDTQYF	.	TRBJ2-3	TRBV20-1	.
TGCGCCAGTACTAGCGGGGGACCCGGGGAGCTGTTTTTT	CASTSGGPGELFF	TRBD2	TRBJ2-2	TRBV10-1	.
TGTGCCACCAGCAGAGACGGGAGTTGGACCAATGAGCAGTTCTTC	CATSRDGSWTNEQFF	.	TRBJ2-1	TRBV15	.
TGTGCCAGCAAGTGGGACAAAGTATCCTACGAGCAGTACTTC	CASKWDKVSYEQYF	.	TRBJ2-7	TRBV6-5	.
TGTGCCAGCAGCTCACGAATAGGGGTTCCCGGTGAAAAACTGTTTTTT	CASSSRIGVPGEKLFF	.	TRBJ1-4	TRBV7-9	.
TGTGCCAGCAGCCTCGCTAGCGGGGGAACCTACGAGCAGTACTTC	CASSLASGGTYEQYF	TRBD2	TRBJ2-7	TRBV5-5	.
TGTGCCAGCAGCTTAATGGCAGGGAGCAATCAGCCCCAGCATTTT	CASSLMAGSNQPQHF	.	TRBJ1-5	TRBV7-2	.
TGTGCCAGCAGTTCGCTTAGCGGCACAGATACGCAGTATTTT	CASSSLSGTDTQYF	.	TRBJ2-3	TRBV2	.
TGTGCCAGCAGCTCTGACAGGTCCAGGACCCAGTACTTC	CASSSDRSRTQYF	.	TRBJ2-5	TRBV7-7	once
TGTGCCCTCTGGGGGCAGGCACCGTGGAGCTCTGGAAACACCATATATTTT	CALWGQAPWSSGNTIYF	.	TRBJ1-3	TRBV30	.
TGTGCCAGCTCACCGTCCCGGGACAGGAACAATGGCTACACCTTC	CASSPSRDRNNGYTF	TRBD1	TRBJ1-2	TRBV18	.
TGTGCCAGCAGCTGGACTAGCACAGATACGCAGTATTTT	CASSWTSTDTQYF	.	TRBJ2-3	TRBV5-5	.
TGTGCCAGCAGTCGTACCGGGACAGGGGGGTACGAGCAGTACTTC	CASSRTGTGGYEQYF	TRBD1	TRBJ2-7	TRBV28	.
TGCGCCAGCAGCTTGGCTTTTAGCGGGAGTTCCTACAATGAGCAGTTCTTC	CASSLAFSGSSYNEQFF	TRBD2	TRBJ2-1	TRBV5-1	once
TGTGCCAGCAGTCCCGACTTAAACTACGAGCAGTACTTC	CASSPDLNYEQYF	.	TRBJ2-7	TRBV7-3	.
TGTGCCAGCAGAACTCCGGGACAGGGATTCGGCTACACCTTC	CASRTPGQGFGYTF	TRBD1	TRBJ1-2	TRBV28	.
TGTGCCAGCAGATGGGACTTCCGCGGCGGGGAGCTGTTTTTT	CASRWDFRGGELFF	.	TRBJ2-2	TRBV28	.
TGTGCCACCAGTGATCCTGGACAGGGGGCCAACGAGCAGTACTTC	CATSDPGQGANEQYF	TRBD1	TRBJ2-7	TRBV24-1	.
TGCAGTGCTAGAGTCCCCGCGGGCTACACCTTC	CSARVPAGYTF	.	TRBJ1-2	TRBV20-1	.
TGTGCCAGCAGCTTCCCCGGGGACAGGGTACACGAGCAGTACTTC	CASSFPGDRVHEQYF	TRBD1	TRBJ2-7	TRBV7-9	few
TGTGCCAGCAGTAACAACAGGGTGGGTGAGCAGTTCTTC	CASSNNRVGEQFF	.	TRBJ2-1	TRBV12-3/TRBV12-4	once
TGTGCCAGCAGTGATGGACTCCGCTATGGCTACACCTTC	CASSDGLRYGYTF	.	TRBJ1-2	TRBV6-1	few
TGTGCCAGCATTACGACTAGCGGCTCCTACAATGAGCAGTTCTTC	CASITTSGSYNEQFF	TRBD2	TRBJ2-1	TRBV28	.
TGTGCCAGCAGTGACATCACCTCGAGAACTGAAGCTTTCTTT	CASSDITSRTEAFF	.	TRBJ1-1	TRBV2	.
TGTGCCTGGGAGGGCAAACCCGGGACAGGGGAGTATGGCTACACCTTC	CAWEGKPGTGEYGYTF	TRBD1	TRBJ1-2	TRBV30	once
TGTGCCAGCAGCCAAGTATCAGGGGCGCTCGGCTATGGCTACACCTTC	CASSQVSGALGYGYTF	.	TRBJ1-2	TRBV3-1/TRBV3-2	.
TGTGCCGTACCGGGGCTAGCGGGAGGTCCTTTCTTC	CAVPGLAGGPFF	TRBD2	TRBJ2-1	TRBV18	few
TGTGCCAGCAGCCCGACTAGCGGCCTCACCTACGAGCAGTACTTC	CASSPTSGLTYEQYF	TRBD2	TRBJ2-7	TRBV7-2	.
TGTGCCAGCAGCCAAGGACAGCCGTACGAGCAGTACTTC	CASSQGQPYEQYF	.	TRBJ2-7	TRBV3-1/TRBV3-2	.
TGTGCCAGCCTACGCCCCGGGACTAGAAACTACGAGCAGTACTTC	CASLRPGTRNYEQYF	TRBD2	TRBJ2-7	TRBV28	.
TGTGCCAGCAGTTTTCGGTTTCTTGGGGCGGGAGTGGGGACAGATACGCAGTATTTT	CASSFRFLGAGVGTDTQYF	TRBD2	TRBJ2-3	TRBV27	.
TGCGCCAGCAGCTTGGCCGGGGGGACCCTAGGTTCACCCCTCCACTTT	CASSLAGGTLGSPLHF	.	TRBJ1-6	TRBV5-1	.
TGTGCCAGCAGCTCGCCCGACAGCATCTACGAGCAGTACTTC	CASSSPDSIYEQYF	.	TRBJ2-7	TRBV5-6	.
TGTGCCAGCAGCGAGACTAGCGGGACTGGGGAGACCCAGTACTTC	CASSETSGTGETQYF	TRBD2	TRBJ2-5	TRBV3-1/TRBV3-2	.
TGCGCCAGCAGCCGGGACAGGGCACCCCTCCACTTT	CASSRDRAPLHF	TRBD1	TRBJ1-6	TRBV5-1	.
TGCAGCGTTGAATCATCCCACGAGCAGTACTTC	CSVESSHEQYF	.	TRBJ2-7	TRBV29-1	.
TGTGCAAGTCGCTTAGCAAATCAGGGGACAGGGAGGAACGAGCAGTACTTC	CASRLANQGTGRNEQYF	.	TRBJ2-7	TRBV12-2	once
TGTGCCAGCAGTTATGGGGCCCAGGGAAACACCATATATTTT	CASSYGAQGNTIYF	.	TRBJ1-3	TRBV6-5	once
TGTGCCAGCAGCCCCTCTAAGGGGGACTATGGCTACACCTTC	CASSPSKGDYGYTF	.	TRBJ1-2	TRBV7-3	.
TGTGCCAGCAGCAAAGGGCGATGGGGGGGATACGAGCAGTACTTC	CASSKGRWGGYEQYF	.	TRBJ2-7	TRBV21-1	.
TGCGCCAGCAGTTTCGACCGGGACAGCTCCTACGAGCAGTACTTC	CASSFDRDSSYEQYF	TRBD1	TRBJ2-7	TRBV4-1	.
TGCAGCGGTGACAGGGGGAACACTGAAGCTTTCTTT	CSGDRGNTEAFF	TRBD1	TRBJ1-1	TRBV29-1	.
TGCAGTGCTAGTGATGCGGGAGTGTACGAGCAGTACTTC	CSASDAGVYEQYF	TRBD2	TRBJ2-7	TRBV20-1	once
TGCGCCAGCAAGAGGAACCAGCCTCCCTATGGCTACACCTTC	CASKRNQPPYGYTF	.	TRBJ1-2	TRBV4-1	.
TGTGCCAGCAGCAAGGACAGGGATTACGAGCAGTACTTC	CASSKDRDYEQYF	TRBD1	TRBJ2-7	TRBV7-7	.
TGTGCCAGCAGTGACCCTCGTACAGGACCAGTTACCTATAATTCACCCCTCCACTTT	CASSDPRTGPVTYNSPLHF	.	TRBJ1-6	TRBV6-4	.